The clone carrying this TCR beta chain has a handful of counts. Its specificity is not known. The data originate from a study of type 1 regulatory T cells. Turning to the study itself: T-allo10 is an in vitro-generated, Tr1-enriched CD4 T cell product specific for alloantigen.

One entry per CDR3 protein, called by TCRdb with MiXCR from the reads. The repertoire consists of 12,000 to 15,000 distinct CDR3 sequences, with roughly 13% occurring once and the leading ten covering 15% to 19%. The receptor was isolated from a human donor in good health. Sequenced sample: cultured T cells, either the whole culture or a sorted T cell fraction (not recorded which).

CDR3 amino acids: CASSVGGSGANVLTF. DNA for the CDR3: TGTGCCAGCAGCGTAGGGGGCTCTGGGGCCAACGTCCTGACTTTC. The rearrangement uses TRBV9 and TRBJ2-6; D unclear. Germline values: CDR1 SGDLS, CDR2 YYNGEE. Trimming removed 0 bases at V and 0 bases at J, with 4 bases between. The CDR3 extends over 15 amino acids. The whole variable domain, filled in from reference TRBV9 and TRBJ2-6, reads DSGVTQTPKHLITATGQRVTLRCSPRSGDLSVYWYQQSLDQGLQFLIQYYNGEERAKGNILERFSAQQFPDLHSELNLSSLELGDSALYFCASSVGGSGANVLTFGAGSRLTVL.